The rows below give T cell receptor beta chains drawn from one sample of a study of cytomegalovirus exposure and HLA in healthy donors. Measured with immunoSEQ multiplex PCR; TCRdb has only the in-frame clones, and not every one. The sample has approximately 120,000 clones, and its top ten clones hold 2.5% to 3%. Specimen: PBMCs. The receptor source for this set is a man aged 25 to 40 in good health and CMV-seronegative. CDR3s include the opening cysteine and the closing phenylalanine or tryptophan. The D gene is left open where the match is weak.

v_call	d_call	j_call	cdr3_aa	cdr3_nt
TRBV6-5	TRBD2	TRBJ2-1	CASTSQREGNEQFF	TGTGCCAGCACCTCTCAGAGGGAGGGCAATGAGCAGTTCTTC
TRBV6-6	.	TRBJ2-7	CASTRRGGTVPTEQYF	TGTGCCAGCACGAGGAGGGGCGGGACGGTGCCCACCGAGCAGTACTTC
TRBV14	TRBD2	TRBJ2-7	CASSPGTSGRSSYEQYF	TGTGCCAGCAGCCCCGGGACTAGCGGGAGGAGCTCCTACGAGCAGTACTTC
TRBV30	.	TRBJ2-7	CAWSESSIYEQYF	TGTGCCTGGAGTGAGAGTAGCATCTACGAGCAGTACTTC
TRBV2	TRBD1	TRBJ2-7	CASTQTGGAYEQYF	TGTGCCAGCACCCAGACAGGGGGTGCTTACGAGCAGTACTTC
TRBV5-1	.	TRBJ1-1	CASSFRVDTEAFF	TGCGCCAGCAGCTTCAGGGTGGACACTGAAGCTTTCTTT
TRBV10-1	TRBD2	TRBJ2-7	CASSPGTSGRSSYEQYF	TGCGCCAGCAGCCCCGGGACTAGCGGGAGATCCTCCTACGAGCAGTACTTC
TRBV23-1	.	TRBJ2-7	CASSRETGYEQYF	TGCGCCAGCAGCCGCGAGACAGGATACGAGCAGTACTTC
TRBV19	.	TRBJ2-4	CASSARQNSAKNIQYF	TGTGCCAGTAGTGCCAGACAGAATTCCGCCAAAAACATTCAGTACTTC
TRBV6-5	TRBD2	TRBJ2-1	CASNSPGGSYNEQFF	TGTGCCAGCAATTCCCCGGGAGGTTCCTACAATGAGCAGTTCTTC
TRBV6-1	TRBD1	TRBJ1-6	CASNRQGGNSPLHF	TGTGCCAGCAACAGACAGGGCGGGAATTCACCCCTCCACTTT
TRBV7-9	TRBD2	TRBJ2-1	CASSNRLAPYNEQFF	TGTGCCAGCAGCAACAGACTAGCGCCTTACAATGAGCAGTTCTTC
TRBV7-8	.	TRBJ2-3	CASSLGGFTDTQYF	TGTGCCAGCAGCTTAGGTGGCTTCACAGATACGCAGTATTTT
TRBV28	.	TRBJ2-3	CASSPMRRGTDTQYF	TGTGCCAGCAGTCCAATGCGTCGGGGCACAGATACGCAGTATTTT
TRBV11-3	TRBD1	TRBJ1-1	CASSPGQRNTEAFF	TGTGCCAGCAGCCCGGGACAGAGGAACACTGAAGCTTTCTTT
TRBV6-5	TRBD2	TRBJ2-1	CASSYIGTNNEQFF	TGTGCCAGCAGTTATATCGGGACTAACAATGAGCAGTTCTTC
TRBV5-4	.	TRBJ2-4	CASSARRDSAKNIQYF	TGTGCCAGCAGCGCCAGGAGGGACTCAGCCAAAAACATTCAGTACTTC
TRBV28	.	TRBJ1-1	CASSAPGGVLGTEAFF	TGTGCCAGCAGTGCCCCCGGGGGGGTTCTTGGCACTGAAGCTTTCTTT
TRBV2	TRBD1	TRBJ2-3	CASSEEQGFTDTQYF	TGTGCCAGCAGTGAAGAACAGGGGTTTACAGATACGCAGTATTTT
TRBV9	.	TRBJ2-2	CASSVDRGTGELFF	TGTGCCAGCAGCGTAGACCGGGGGACCGGGGAGCTGTTTTTT
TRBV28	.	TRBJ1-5	CASSPDLLRRLYQPQHF	TGTGCCAGCAGCCCAGACCTACTACGGCGGCTGTATCAGCCCCAGCATTTT
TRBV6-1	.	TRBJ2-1	CASSKDGADGYNEQFF	TGTGCCAGCAGTAAAGACGGAGCAGACGGGTACAATGAGCAGTTCTTC
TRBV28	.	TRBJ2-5	CASSFMASRPGSETQYF	TGTGCCAGCAGTTTTATGGCTAGCCGCCCGGGGTCGGAGACCCAGTACTTC